These T cell receptor beta chains were read from a single sample in a study of blood T cell repertoires in COVID-19. Profiling relied on immunoSEQ multiplex PCR, and the TCRdb table lists in-frame clones only, not all of them. The table lists about 200,000 clones, 85% to 90% of them singletons, with 4.5% to 7.5% in the top ten. The sample consisted of peripheral blood. Receptor source: a man older than 75 with acute or convalescent COVID-19. Each CDR3 is given with its conserved first and last residue. Each record gives: J gene, clone size, V gene, D gene, CDR3 DNA, CDR3 protein. D genes are given only for firm matches. Clone sizes are given selectively: once, few, many, or a class where the clone is expanded.

>TRBJ2-3|.|TRBV19|.
TGTGCCAGTAGTATAAGTGTAGGACTAACCGATACGCAGTATTTT
CASSISVGLTDTQYF
>TRBJ2-1|.|TRBV15|.
TGTGCCACCGGGAGACAGGCTATGGATGAGCAGTTCTTC
CATGRQAMDEQFF
>TRBJ1-5|.|TRBV19|.
TGTGCCAGCTCGGACAGTAACAATCAGCCCCAGCATTTT
CASSDSNNQPQHF
>TRBJ1-6|.|TRBV3-1/TRBV3-2|.
TGTGCCAGCGGATGGGCTTCACCCCTCCACTTT
CASGWASPLHF
>TRBJ1-3|.|TRBV28|TRBD1
TGTGCCAGCAGACCGGGACAGGCTGGAAACACCATATATTTT
CASRPGQAGNTIYF
>TRBJ2-1|.|TRBV7-2|.
TGTGCCAGCAGCTTAGCGGAGGGAATGAAGCAGTTCTTC
CASSLAEGMKQFF
>TRBJ2-6|once|TRBV2|.
TGTGCCAGCAGTGAACGGAGTACCGGGGCCAACGTCCTGACTTTC
CASSERSTGANVLTF
>TRBJ2-4|few|TRBV5-4|TRBD2
TGTGCAATATCTGATGGGGGGGGAGCCAAAAACATTCAGTACTTC
CAISDGGGAKNIQYF
>TRBJ2-1|.|TRBV19|TRBD2
TGTGCCAGTAGTATATGGACTAGCGGGAGGGGCCCTTTGAATGAGCAGTTCTTC
CASSIWTSGRGPLNEQFF
>TRBJ1-2|.|TRBV3-1/TRBV3-2|TRBD1
TGTGCCAGCAGCCCAGGACAGGCGTATGGCTACACCTTC
CASSPGQAYGYTF
>TRBJ2-5|.|TRBV6-2/TRBV6-3|TRBD1
TGTGCCAGCAGTTTACTTTGGACAGGGGGCGCTTTTCAAGAGACCCAGTACTTC
CASSLLWTGGAFQETQYF
>TRBJ2-5|.|TRBV18|TRBD2
TGTGCCAGCTCACCACGGCCGACTAGCGGGATGTATAGTAGGGAGACCCAGTACTTC
CASSPRPTSGMYSRETQYF
>TRBJ2-7|.|TRBV28|TRBD2
TGTGCCAGCAGTTCCGTTAGCGGGATAAAAAACAACGAGCAGTACTTC
CASSSVSGIKNNEQYF
>TRBJ1-2|.|TRBV10-3|.
TGTGCCATCAGTCCCGACAGCAACTATGGCTACACCTTC
CAISPDSNYGYTF
>TRBJ2-5|.|TRBV5-1|TRBD1
TGCGCCAGCAGCCCCGGGACAGGGGGGGGGACCCAGTACTTC
CASSPGTGGGTQYF
>TRBJ2-3|.|TRBV2|.
TGTGCCAGCAGTGAATTGGGGCGTCTCAGGACAGATACGCAGTATTTT
CASSELGRLRTDTQYF
>TRBJ2-1|.|TRBV11-2|TRBD2
TGTGCCAGCAGCACTCGGACTAGCGGGGTGAATGAGCAGTTCTTC
CASSTRTSGVNEQFF
>TRBJ2-7|.|TRBV7-3|TRBD2
TGTGCCAGCAGCTCCACAAAAGCGGGGGAGCAGTACTTC
CASSSTKAGEQYF
>TRBJ1-2|.|TRBV18|.
TGTGCCAGCTCACCAACATGGACAGCTGACGGCTACACCTTC
CASSPTWTADGYTF
>TRBJ2-5|.|TRBV30|.
TGTGCCTGGAGTGTACGTCCCGGGACCCAGTACTTC
CAWSVRPGTQYF
>TRBJ2-3|.|TRBV7-2|.
TGTGCCAGCAGCTCTACACTAAAGACGCAGTATTTT
CASSSTLKTQYF
>TRBJ2-3|.|TRBV5-1|TRBD2
TGCGCCAGCAGCGCTCTCCTAGCGGGAGTTTCCTCAGATACGCAGTATTTT
CASSALLAGVSSDTQYF
>TRBJ2-5|.|TRBV4-1|TRBD1
TGCGCCAGCAGCCAACGGGACAGCACGACCCAGTACTTC
CASSQRDSTTQYF
>TRBJ2-5|.|TRBV12-3/TRBV12-4|.
TGTGCCAGCAGGCCCGGAGCACAAGAGACCCAGTACTTC
CASRPGAQETQYF
>TRBJ2-3|.|TRBV7-2|TRBD2
TGTGCCAGCAGCTTAGTGGGTCTAGCGGGAGTCGGCGGTTTGGATACGCAGTATTTT
CASSLVGLAGVGGLDTQYF